These T cell receptor beta chains were read from a single sample in a study of cytomegalovirus exposure and HLA in healthy donors. Method: immunoSEQ multiplex PCR; TCRdb's copy keeps in-frame clones and lacks some. The profile covers about 130,000 clones, with around three fifths appearing a single time and about 2.6% taken by the ten largest. What was sequenced was PBMCs. These TCRs come from a middle-aged woman in good health and CMV-seronegative. Each CDR3 is given with its conserved first and last residue. The D gene is left open where the match is weak. The listing skips clone size in some rows; elsewhere it reads once, few, many or a size class.

j_gene: TRBJ1-4; abundance: .; v_gene: TRBV6-6; d_gene: TRBD1; CDR3nt: TGTGCCAGCAGACCCGACAGGGGCAGGGAAAAACTGTTTTTT; CDR3aa: CASRPDRGREKLFF
j_gene: TRBJ1-6; abundance: .; v_gene: TRBV9; d_gene: .; CDR3nt: TGTGCCAGCAGCGGACTGTCAAGCTCCTATAATTCACCCCTCCACTTT; CDR3aa: CASSGLSSSYNSPLHF
j_gene: TRBJ2-1; abundance: few; v_gene: TRBV4-1; d_gene: .; CDR3nt: TGCGCCAGCAGCCAAGAGGGGAGGAACTCCTACAATGAGCAGTTCTTC; CDR3aa: CASSQEGRNSYNEQFF
j_gene: TRBJ2-2; abundance: .; v_gene: TRBV7-9; d_gene: TRBD1; CDR3nt: TGTGCCAGCGGCGCCCGGGACAGGGGGTTGACCGGGGAGCTGTTTTTT; CDR3aa: CASGARDRGLTGELFF
j_gene: TRBJ2-6; abundance: few; v_gene: TRBV13; d_gene: TRBD1; CDR3nt: TGTGCCAGCAGCTCGTCGGACAGGGGGGTCACCGTCCTGACTTTC; CDR3aa: CASSSSDRGVTVLTF
j_gene: TRBJ2-5; abundance: .; v_gene: TRBV19; d_gene: .; CDR3nt: TGTGCCAGTAGTCCCCTTAGGGGAGAGACCCAGTACTTC; CDR3aa: CASSPLRGETQYF
j_gene: TRBJ2-5; abundance: .; v_gene: TRBV5-4; d_gene: .; CDR3nt: TGTGCCAGCAGCTTGGAGGCAGGGGCTGGGGAGACCCAGTACTTC; CDR3aa: CASSLEAGAGETQYF
j_gene: TRBJ2-7; abundance: few; v_gene: TRBV7-2; d_gene: .; CDR3nt: TGTGCCAGCAGCTCGTCCGGGACCGGAGGGATCGAGCAGTACTTC; CDR3aa: CASSSSGTGGIEQYF
j_gene: TRBJ1-1; abundance: .; v_gene: TRBV7-2; d_gene: .; CDR3nt: TGTGCCAGCAGCTTAGGATCGGCAGGGGTTCGCGCTGAAGCTTTCTTT; CDR3aa: CASSLGSAGVRAEAFF
j_gene: TRBJ1-5; abundance: few; v_gene: TRBV7-9; d_gene: .; CDR3nt: TGTGCCAGCAGCTTAGGTTCCGCAAGCTATAGCAATCAGCCCCAGCATTTT; CDR3aa: CASSLGSASYSNQPQHF
j_gene: TRBJ2-1; abundance: .; v_gene: TRBV28; d_gene: TRBD1; CDR3nt: TGTGCCAGCAGGAGAGAAGGACAGGGCCGAACCTACAATGAGCAGTTCTTC; CDR3aa: CASRREGQGRTYNEQFF
j_gene: TRBJ1-2; abundance: .; v_gene: TRBV28; d_gene: .; CDR3nt: TGTGCCAGCAGTTTACCGGCAGGGAATGGCTACACCTTC; CDR3aa: CASSLPAGNGYTF
j_gene: TRBJ2-5; abundance: .; v_gene: TRBV4-2; d_gene: .; CDR3nt: TGTGCCAGCAGCCAAGACAGAGAGACCCAGTACTTC; CDR3aa: CASSQDRETQYF
j_gene: TRBJ2-2; abundance: few; v_gene: TRBV5-4; d_gene: TRBD1; CDR3nt: TGTGCCAGCAGCTCAGGACAGGAGAGGAACACCGGGGAGCTGTTTTTT; CDR3aa: CASSSGQERNTGELFF
j_gene: TRBJ1-2; abundance: .; v_gene: TRBV5-1; d_gene: .; CDR3nt: TGCGCCAGCAGCTTGGCCTCAGGGCGCTATGGCTACACCTTC; CDR3aa: CASSLASGRYGYTF
j_gene: TRBJ1-1; abundance: .; v_gene: TRBV19; d_gene: TRBD1; CDR3nt: TGTGCCAGTAGAACGACAGGGGAAGCTTTCTTT; CDR3aa: CASRTTGEAFF
j_gene: TRBJ2-2; abundance: .; v_gene: TRBV19; d_gene: TRBD1; CDR3nt: TGTGCCAGTAGTATCACAGGGGGATACACCGGGGAGCTGTTTTTT; CDR3aa: CASSITGGYTGELFF
j_gene: TRBJ1-1; abundance: once; v_gene: TRBV29-1; d_gene: TRBD1; CDR3nt: TGCAGCACACGACAGGGAAGCACTGAAGCTTTCTTT; CDR3aa: CSTRQGSTEAFF
j_gene: TRBJ1-5; abundance: .; v_gene: TRBV6-1; d_gene: .; CDR3nt: TGTGCCAGCAGGGAGGGCGCGAAGAATCAGCCCCAGCATTTT; CDR3aa: CASREGAKNQPQHF
j_gene: TRBJ1-1; abundance: .; v_gene: TRBV28; d_gene: .; CDR3nt: TGTGCCAGCAGTTTTTACCCCGCAGGAGGGAAGGGCACTGAAGCTTTCTTT; CDR3aa: CASSFYPAGGKGTEAFF
j_gene: TRBJ2-1; abundance: once; v_gene: TRBV4-3; d_gene: TRBD1; CDR3nt: TGCGCCAGCAGCCAAGAAGGACAGGCCTACAATGAGCAGTTCTTC; CDR3aa: CASSQEGQAYNEQFF
j_gene: TRBJ1-2; abundance: .; v_gene: TRBV4-3; d_gene: .; CDR3nt: TGCGCCAGCAGCCAAGAAGAGGGCAGGGGCCGATATGGCTACACCTTC; CDR3aa: CASSQEEGRGRYGYTF
j_gene: TRBJ2-3; abundance: few; v_gene: TRBV27; d_gene: .; CDR3nt: TGTGCCAGCAGTTTACGACTCCCCTACACAAGGCCAGATACGCAGTATTTT; CDR3aa: CASSLRLPYTRPDTQYF
j_gene: TRBJ2-1; abundance: few; v_gene: TRBV6-6; d_gene: .; CDR3nt: TGTGCCAGCAGTTACTCGCGAGATGAGCAGTTCTTC; CDR3aa: CASSYSRDEQFF
j_gene: TRBJ1-1; abundance: .; v_gene: TRBV5-1; d_gene: .; CDR3nt: TGCGCCAGCAGTACGGTTTTTGGCACTGAAGCTTTCTTT; CDR3aa: CASSTVFGTEAFF
j_gene: TRBJ2-2; abundance: .; v_gene: TRBV2; d_gene: TRBD2; CDR3nt: TGTGCCAGCAGAGCGGGGGGGCCCAGCGGGGAGCTGTTTTTT; CDR3aa: CASRAGGPSGELFF
j_gene: TRBJ2-1; abundance: .; v_gene: TRBV7-6; d_gene: .; CDR3nt: TGTGCCAGCAGCTTAGGAGTCAGCGGCTCCTACAATGAGCAGTTCTTC; CDR3aa: CASSLGVSGSYNEQFF
j_gene: TRBJ1-2; abundance: once; v_gene: TRBV6-5; d_gene: .; CDR3nt: TGTGCCAGCAGTTACCAGGGGCACTATGGCTACACCTTC; CDR3aa: CASSYQGHYGYTF
j_gene: TRBJ2-2; abundance: few; v_gene: TRBV5-1; d_gene: TRBD2; CDR3nt: TGCGCCAGCAGCGTCCGGGGGGAACCTACAGGGGAGCTGTTTTTT; CDR3aa: CASSVRGEPTGELFF
j_gene: TRBJ1-4; abundance: .; v_gene: TRBV28; d_gene: .; CDR3nt: TGTGGGACCCGAGGGAACGCTAATGAAAAACTGTTTTTT; CDR3aa: CGTRGNANEKLFF
j_gene: TRBJ1-4; abundance: .; v_gene: TRBV27; d_gene: TRBD1; CDR3nt: TGTGCCAGCAGCCGGTTGGGACAGGACTCTTCTAATGAAAAACTGTTTTTT; CDR3aa: CASSRLGQDSSNEKLFF
j_gene: TRBJ2-1; abundance: .; v_gene: TRBV7-9; d_gene: TRBD1; CDR3nt: TGTGCCAGCAGCTACTCAAGACAGGGATCCTACAATGAGCAGTTCTTC; CDR3aa: CASSYSRQGSYNEQFF
j_gene: TRBJ2-7; abundance: .; v_gene: TRBV27; d_gene: .; CDR3nt: TGTGCCAGCAGTTTGAGGGCCAACTCCTACGAGCAGTACTTC; CDR3aa: CASSLRANSYEQYF
j_gene: TRBJ2-2; abundance: .; v_gene: TRBV2; d_gene: TRBD1; CDR3nt: TGTGCCAGCAGAAGACAGGGCCCCGGGGAGCTGTTTTTT; CDR3aa: CASRRQGPGELFF
j_gene: TRBJ2-1; abundance: .; v_gene: TRBV25-1; d_gene: TRBD1; CDR3nt: TGTGCCAGCAGTTCCGGGACAGTTGATTACAATGAGCAGTTCTTC; CDR3aa: CASSSGTVDYNEQFF
j_gene: TRBJ2-1; abundance: few; v_gene: TRBV4-3; d_gene: .; CDR3nt: TGCGCCAGCAGCCAAGATCGGAGGAGCCCGGCCTTTGGGGAGCAGTTCTTC; CDR3aa: CASSQDRRSPAFGEQFF
j_gene: TRBJ2-6; abundance: once; v_gene: TRBV4-3; d_gene: .; CDR3nt: TGCGCCAGCAGCGAGTCGGCGACACGATTCTCTGGGGCCAACGTCCTGACTTTC; CDR3aa: CASSESATRFSGANVLTF
j_gene: TRBJ1-1; abundance: few; v_gene: TRBV6-1; d_gene: .; CDR3nt: TGTGCCCCAAGTCCCCCAGGTGAGACTGAAGCTTTCTTT; CDR3aa: CAPSPPGETEAFF
j_gene: TRBJ1-5; abundance: .; v_gene: TRBV7-3; d_gene: .; CDR3nt: TGTGCCAGCAGCTTGTACGGGAATCAGCCCCAGCATTTT; CDR3aa: CASSLYGNQPQHF
j_gene: TRBJ1-1; abundance: few; v_gene: TRBV6-5; d_gene: .; CDR3nt: TGTGCCAGCAGTGCCAGTCCCAGGGTCGAGGCTTTCTTT; CDR3aa: CASSASPRVEAFF
j_gene: TRBJ2-7; abundance: .; v_gene: TRBV11-2; d_gene: .; CDR3nt: TGTGCCAGCAGCTCCGGGACTCGCTCCTACGAGCAGTACTTC; CDR3aa: CASSSGTRSYEQYF
j_gene: TRBJ1-4; abundance: .; v_gene: TRBV6-1; d_gene: TRBD1; CDR3nt: TGTGCCAGCAGTCGACAGGGGGCGCATGAAAAACTGTTTTTT; CDR3aa: CASSRQGAHEKLFF
j_gene: TRBJ2-5; abundance: few; v_gene: TRBV7-9; d_gene: TRBD2; CDR3nt: TGTGCCAGCAGCCCTCCGTTTCGGGCGGGGGGTGAGACCCAGTACTTC; CDR3aa: CASSPPFRAGGETQYF
j_gene: TRBJ2-7; abundance: .; v_gene: TRBV27; d_gene: TRBD2; CDR3nt: TGTGCCAGCACCCGGAGCGGGGAGTACGAGCAGTACTTC; CDR3aa: CASTRSGEYEQYF
j_gene: TRBJ1-2; abundance: .; v_gene: TRBV9; d_gene: TRBD1; CDR3nt: TGTGCCAGCAGCGTGAGTCGGACAGGGGGAGGCTATGGCTACACCTTC; CDR3aa: CASSVSRTGGGYGYTF